Following are 23 T cell receptor beta chains from one sample sequenced in a study of technical replicates of blood from several donors. Using immunoSEQ multiplex PCR, the repertoire was profiled, and TCRdb retains in-frame clones only, with some absent. The table shows 50,000 to 70,000 clones, with over 75% occurring only once. Sequencing was performed on PBMCs. The receptors shown here come from a human donor in good health. Some clones in this sample may be carry-over from other donors' samples.

The chain carries TRBV7-9 and TRBJ1-4, with TRBD1 matching 11 bases. The CDR3 covers 17 residues. The trim removed 5 bases at V and 0 bases at J, leaving 5 bases unmatched. Germline V gene sequence: CDR1 SEHNR, CDR2 FQNEAQ (reference sequence). The DNA of the CDR3 is TGTGCCAGCAGCCAAGGACAGGGGGCTACAACTAATGAAAAACTGTTTTTT. Protein: CASSQGQGATTNEKLFF.

The chain is built from TRBV7-9 and TRBJ1-6; D is unclear. This CDR3 contains 15 residues. Germline assignment: CDR1 SEHNR and CDR2 FQNEAQ (reference sequence). Trimming left V 3 bases short and J 5 bases short, with 11 bases between. The CDR3 loop is CASSFQGGNNSPLHF. Written as DNA, the CDR3 is TGTGCCAGCAGCTTTCAAGGAGGGAATAATTCACCCCTCCACTTT.

J is TRBJ2-2 and V is TRBV11-2; a weak D match, TRBD1 (6 bases). V was trimmed by 6 bases and J by 0 bases, leaving 11 bases between them. The CDR3 consists of 15 residues. Germline V lookup: CDR1 SGHAT, CDR2 FQNNGV. The CDR3 region is CASSRGTTNTGELFF. CDR3 nucleotide sequence: TGTGCCAGCAGTCGTGGGACAACGAACACCGGGGAGCTGTTTTTT. Variable domain in full (rest from reference TRBV11-2 and TRBJ2-2): EAGVAQSPRYKIIEKRQSVAFWCNPISGHATLYWYQQILGQGPKLLIQFQNNGVVDDSQLPKDRFSAERLKGVDSTLKIQPAKLEDSAVYLCASSRGTTNTGELFFGEGSRLTVL.

Concerning this clone itself: Since a much larger clone is just one base distant, this may be a read error. Other DNA sequences from this sample encode an identical CDR3 as well. The chain employs TRBV5-1 and TRBJ2-1, with 11 bases matching TRBD2. Germline V gene lookup returns CDR1 SGHRS and CDR2 YFSETQ. The CDR3 contains 14 residues. With V trimmed by 5 bases and J by 4 bases, 2 bases remained unmatched. CDR3 loop: CASSSSGGYNEQFF. In nucleotides, the CDR3 is TGCGCCAGCAGTTCTAGCGGGGGGTACAATGAGCAGTTCTTC.

This clone was seen a handful of times. This chain links TRBV7-3 with TRBJ2-1, with D possibly being TRBD1 (6 bases). Germline V gives CDR1 SGHTA, CDR2 FQGTGA. CDR3 length: 15 residues. Trimming pared 3 bases from V and 3 bases from J, leaving 12 bases between. This chain's CDR3 is CASSFSRGNYNEQFF. In DNA, the CDR3 is TGTGCCAGCAGCTTTAGCAGGGGTAACTACAATGAGCAGTTCTTC.

The chain has TRBV7-2 and TRBJ1-1, with D perhaps TRBD1 (5 bases). CDR3 length equals 13 residues. Germline CDR1 reads SGHTA; CDR2 reads FQGNSA. V was shortened by 5 bases and J by 1 base, with 8 bases between the two germline ends. CDR3 nucleotides: TGTGCCAGCAGCCCCACAGGGAACACTGAAGCTTTCTTT. This sequence encodes CASSPTGNTEAFF.

V is TRBV25-1 and J is TRBJ2-5, with D perhaps matching TRBD2 (5 bases). Germline assignment: CDR1 MGHDK and CDR2 SYGVNS. The CDR3 consists of 14 residues. With 4 bases removed from V and 5 bases from J, the gap between germline ends came to 14 bases. The DNA for the CDR3 is TGTGCCAGCAGTGTGCCCGGGGAGAGGGAGACCCAGTACTTC. It specifies CASSVPGERETQYF.

The chain recombines TRBV4-2 with TRBJ2-7; 7 bases line up with TRBD2. Germline V lookup: CDR1 LGHNA, CDR2 YNFKEQ. The CDR3 is 16 residues long. The ends lost 1 base at V and 5 bases at J; junction bases unmatched: 11. CDR3 coding DNA: TGTGCCAGCAGCCAAGGATTCGCAGTGGGGGGGGACGAGCAGTACTTC. The encoded protein is CASSQGFAVGGDEQYF.

The chain uses TRBV7-9 and TRBJ1-1; D gene ambiguous. Trimming took off 3 bases at V and 5 bases at J, with 10 bases between the two ends. Looked up from germline, CDR1 is SEHNR and CDR2 is FQNEAQ (reference sequence). The CDR3 contains 13 residues. The CDR3 nucleotides are TGTGCCAGCAGCTTCGGTGGAGGGACTGAAGCTTTCTTT. Encoded protein: CASSFGGGTEAFF.

The V call is TRBV5-1, the J call TRBJ2-1, with TRBD1 matching over 8 bases. Germline-derived CDR1 and CDR2 are SGHRS and YFSETQ. The CDR3 consists of 17 residues. J gave up 3 bases and V 2 bases, and 10 bases lay outside the gene matches. The chain's CDR3 is CASSLDPGQAFYNEQFF. The CDR3 nucleotides are TGCGCCAGCAGCTTAGACCCGGGACAGGCCTTCTACAATGAGCAGTTCTTC.

This rearrangement joins TRBV18 to TRBJ2-3; D gene uncertain. The CDR3 runs to 20 residues. V was pared by 3 bases and J by 1 base, with 26 bases between. Per the germline V gene, CDR1 is KGHSH and CDR2 is LQKENI. CDR3 nucleotide sequence: TGTGCCAGCTCACCTAAGGCCTTGGGTTTCTCTCAAGGAGGCACAGATACGCAGTATTTT. It yields the protein CASSPKALGFSQGGTDTQYF.

The J gene is TRBJ1-2, the V gene TRBV2; TRBD1 matches 7 bases. Trimming removed 6 bases from V and 5 bases from J; junction bases left unmatched: 15. In germline, CDR1 is SNHLY, CDR2 FYNNEI. CDR3 length equals 16 residues. CDR3 residues: CASSGTARGREYGYTF. The CDR3 nucleotides read TGTGCCAGCAGCGGGACAGCGCGGGGAAGGGAGTATGGCTACACCTTC.

The J gene is TRBJ2-3, the V gene TRBV19; 7 positions match TRBD2. V was clipped by 3 bases and J by 2 bases; unmatched bases: 8. The CDR3 loop spans 16 amino acids. The germline V gene encodes CDR1 LNHDA and CDR2 SQIVND (reference sequence). CDR3 region: CASSIWASGHTDTQYF. For the CDR3, the DNA is TGTGCCAGTAGTATCTGGGCTAGCGGACACACAGATACGCAGTATTTT.

The chain recombines TRBV5-1 with TRBJ1-1; D is possibly TRBD1 (5 bases). Germline V CDR1 and CDR2: SGHRS, YFSETQ. V was trimmed by 4 bases and J by 1 base, leaving 23 bases between them. The length of the CDR3 is 18 residues. The CDR3: CASSLRNRGGRGNTEAFF. The CDR3, as DNA: TGCGCCAGCAGCCTCCGAAACCGGGGGGGAAGAGGGAACACTGAAGCTTTCTTT.

The gene calls are TRBV7-3 and TRBJ2-7; 7 positions match TRBD2. The CDR3 runs to 15 residues. V gave up 1 base and J gave up 2 bases; unmatched junction bases: 5. Germline V gene sequence: CDR1 SGHTA, CDR2 FQGTGA. CDR3: CASSLRGGDPYEQYF. The CDR3, as DNA: TGTGCCAGCAGCTTAAGGGGGGGGGACCCCTACGAGCAGTACTTC.

The chain employs TRBV2 and TRBJ2-5; D might be TRBD2 (6 bases). Germline V gene sequence: CDR1 SNHLY, CDR2 FYNNEI. The CDR3 runs 16 residues. V lost 6 bases and J 6 bases, leaving 23 bases between the germline ends. CDR3 nucleotide sequence: TGTGCCAGCAGCCCGTCGTCGCCTAGCGCCGAGCAGACCCAGTACTTC. Its translation: CASSPSSPSAEQTQYF.

This clone has only one observation. The V and J genes are TRBV4-3 and TRBJ1-1, with a tentative D call TRBD1 (6 bases). The V gene's germline CDR1 is LGHNA and CDR2 YSLEER. V lost 2 bases and J 0 bases, leaving 13 bases between the germline ends. This CDR3 has 16 residues. The CDR3 region has the DNA TGCGCCAGCAGCCAAAAAATACAGGGTCTGAACACTGAAGCTTTCTTT. Its protein product is CASSQKIQGLNTEAFF.

This chain uses TRBV27 with TRBJ2-6; D possibly corresponds to TRBD1 (6 bases). CDR1 is MNHEY and CDR2 is SMNVEV in the germline V gene (reference sequence). Trimming took 3 bases from V and 4 from J, leaving 25 bases between them. The CDR3 consists of 20 residues. The CDR3 DNA is TGTGCCAGCAGTTTTAGGGCCCGCAGGGGATTGGCCCTCGGGGCCAACGTCCTGACTTTC. Amino acid sequence: CASSFRARRGLALGANVLTF.

The V gene is TRBV7-9, the J gene TRBJ1-3; possible D gene TRBD1, 5 bases. CDR1 and CDR2 (germline): SEHNR, FQNEAQ (reference sequence). With 0 bases removed from V and 1 base from J, the gap between germline ends came to 7 bases. CDR3 length equals 15 residues. This CDR3 is CASSLAQGSGNTIYF. The CDR3 DNA sequence: TGTGCCAGCAGCTTAGCGCAGGGATCTGGAAACACCATATATTTT.

The V call is TRBV2, the J call TRBJ1-6; no clear D gene. Trimming removed 0 bases from V and 7 bases from J, with 4 bases in between. CDR1 and CDR2 from the germline V gene are SNHLY and FYNNEI. The CDR3 extends over 13 amino acids. Here the CDR3 DNA reads TGTGCCAGCAGTGAAGCGCGGAATTCACCCCTCCACTTT. Translation: CASSEARNSPLHF.

The chain links TRBV7-8 to TRBJ1-2, with 9 bases lining up with TRBD1. Germline CDR1 is SGHVS and CDR2 is FQNEAQ. V gave up 5 bases and J gave up 4 bases; unmatched junction bases: 11. This CDR3 is 16 amino acids long. Written as DNA, the CDR3 is TGTGCCAGCAGCCCCGGCCGGGACAGGGTTGGCTATGGCTACACCTTC. It is translated as CASSPGRDRVGYGYTF.

V gene TRBV15 combines with J gene TRBJ2-4; TRBD2 agrees at 7 bases. This CDR3 contains 15 residues. Trimming at V came to 5 bases and at J to 3 bases, leaving 7 bases not matched to a gene. CDR1 is LNHNV and CDR2 is YYDKDF in the germline V gene (reference sequence). DNA of the CDR3: TGTGCCACCAGCCCAGCCGGGACTATCAAAAACATTCAGTACTTC. Amino acid sequence: CATSPAGTIKNIQYF.

This chain uses TRBV21-1 with TRBJ2-1; no check of the table's D call, TRBD1, against the DNA was made. TRBV21-1 is noted as a pseudogene. This CDR3 is built from 15 residues. The CDR3 DNA sequence: TGTGCCAGCAGCAGCCCAGGGTTCTCCTACAATGAGCAGTTCTTC. It is translated as CASSSPGFSYNEQFF.